This T cell receptor beta chain is drawn from a study of T-cell reconstitution after alpha-beta-depleted transplantation in children. Remarks on this clonotype: Its specificity is not known.

Study-level findings and limits: TCRbeta diversity was high at day 60 in some patients (a result of surviving recipient T cells and thymic progenitors). Alpha-beta T cells present about two months after transplant were reported to originate from several hundred expanded graft clones. By one year post-transplant, T-cell counts and diversity largely arose from T cells that were newly produced.

The CDR3 totals 15 residues. The V end lost 5 bases, the J end lost 2 bases, and 15 bases lay between the germline ends. Preparation of the TCRbeta library used unique molecular identifiers. TCRdb re-called the PCR reads through MiXCR, storing one row per CDR3 protein. This sample carries about 590,000 distinct CDR3 sequences, roughly 13% of them seen once, and the ten largest clones take 2.2%. The sequence was collected from a male patient between 5 and 17 years old who had a stem cell transplant for acute myeloid leukemia, so the T cells may come from the graft donor. Source: PBMCs, mostly from graft donor cells, taken 360 days after TCRalphabeta/CD19-depleted stem cell transplant. This chain links TRBV12-3 or TRBV12-4 with TRBJ2-5; either TRBD1 or TRBD2 may fit D (5 bases each). Here the CDR3 reads CASSPSRDAQETQYF. DNA for the CDR3: TGTGCCAGCAGTCCTAGTCGGGACGCGCAAGAGACCCAGTACTTC.